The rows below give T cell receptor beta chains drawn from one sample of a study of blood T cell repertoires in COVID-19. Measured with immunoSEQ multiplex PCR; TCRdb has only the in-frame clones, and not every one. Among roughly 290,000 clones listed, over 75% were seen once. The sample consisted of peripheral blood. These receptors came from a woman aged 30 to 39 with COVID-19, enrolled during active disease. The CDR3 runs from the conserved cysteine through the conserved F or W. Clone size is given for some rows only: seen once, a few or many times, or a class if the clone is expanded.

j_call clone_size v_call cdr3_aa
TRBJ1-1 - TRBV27 CASRPTGTGRGTEAFF
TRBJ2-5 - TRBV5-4 CASTGGKTQYF
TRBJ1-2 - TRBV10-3 CANSRQGDNYGYTF
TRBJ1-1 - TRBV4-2 CASSPTRLSDTEAFF
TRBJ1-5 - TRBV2 CASSDEQGANQPQHF
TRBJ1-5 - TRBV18 CASSPARGNQPQHF
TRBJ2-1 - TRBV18 CASSPPGLGWDEQFF
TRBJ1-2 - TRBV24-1 CATSERAGGYTF
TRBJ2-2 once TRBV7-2 CASSLFWREGRKTGELFF
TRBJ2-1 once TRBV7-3 CASSLIGYNEQFF
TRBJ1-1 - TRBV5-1 CASSQGAGNTEAFF
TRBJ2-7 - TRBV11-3 CASSLGGTGAYEQYF
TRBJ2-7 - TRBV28 CASRLTGDNEQYF
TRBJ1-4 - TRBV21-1 CASSHWTAVSGEKLFF
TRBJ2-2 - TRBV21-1 CASSKVGLGTGCFRATNTGELFF
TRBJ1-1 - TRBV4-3 CASSQVYRGSEAFF
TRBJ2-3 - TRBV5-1 CASSRDTQADTQYF
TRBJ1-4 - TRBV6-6 CASSYEGATNEKLFF
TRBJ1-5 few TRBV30 CAWSAATGSYSNQPQHF
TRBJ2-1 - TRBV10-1 CASSEAGSSYNEQFF
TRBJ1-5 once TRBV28 CASSSDRGPGQPQHF
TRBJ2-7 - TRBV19 CASTPTGSSYEQYF
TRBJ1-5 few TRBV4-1 CASTLPVGGDSNQPQHF
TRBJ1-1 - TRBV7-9 CASSSGVLTEAFF
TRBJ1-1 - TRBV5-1 CASRQDGQARVGAFF
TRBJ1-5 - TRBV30 CAWSVAGVGNQPQHF
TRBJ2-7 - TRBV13 CATARQDSEQYF
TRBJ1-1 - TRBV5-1 CASSLAGGHLNTEAFF
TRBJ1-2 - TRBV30 CAWRGGENPFYGYTF
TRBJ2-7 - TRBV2 CASSEASRGQYEQYF
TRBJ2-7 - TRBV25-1 CASSFQVGDEQYF
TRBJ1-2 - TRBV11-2 CASRPGGADYGYTF
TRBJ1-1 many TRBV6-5 CASRLKGVRTEAFF
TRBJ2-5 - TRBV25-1 CASSESLAGGETQYF
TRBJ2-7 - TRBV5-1 CASSPGTGNDEQYF
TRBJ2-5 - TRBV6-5 CASSYSLAGRETQYF
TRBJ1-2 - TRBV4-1 CASSQDFGGAKGYTF
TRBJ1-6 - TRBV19 CASSDRDNSPLHF
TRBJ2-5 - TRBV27 CASSSGLGQETQYF
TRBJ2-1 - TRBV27 CASSFRQGALPEQFF
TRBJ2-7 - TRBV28 CASSASGSADEQYF